This TCR beta chain is drawn from a study of blood T cell repertoires in COVID-19. Study at large: COVID-19 samples from acute and convalescent phases originated in the United States, Italy and Spain. The analysed material was cDNA or gDNA that came from T cells, B-cell-depleted T cells, or PBMCs.

CDR3 length equals 16 residues. The ends lost 0 bases at V and 8 bases at J; junction bases unmatched: 12. CDR1 and CDR2 (germline): SGHTA, FQGNSA. Per the original methods: Estimation of nucleated cell counts was performed using reference gene primer amplification. Profiling relied on immunoSEQ multiplex PCR, and the TCRdb table lists in-frame clones only, not all of them. D and trimming were read from the DNA, whereas the V and J calls and clone size are those reported in that table. The repertoire includes around 170,000 clones, around 83% of them detected once, and about 6% sits in the top ten. The genes are TRBV7-2 and TRBJ1-2; 7 nucleotides agree with TRBD1. The sequenced sample was peripheral blood. The TCR sequence derives from a woman aged 40-49 years with acute or convalescent COVID-19. The CDR3 reads CASSLAILTGPTGYTF. Written as DNA, the CDR3 is TGTGCCAGCAGCTTAGCCATCCTGACAGGGCCGACGGGCTACACCTTC.